The 9 T cell receptor beta chains reported below all come from one sample, sequenced in a study of patients and donors after allogeneic stem cell transplantation. TCRdb reanalysed the RT-PCR reads using MiXCR and keeps one entry per CDR3 protein. The table records approximately 90,000 distinct CDR3 sequences, roughly 4.9% of them present only once. The specimen sequenced was blood, either unsorted or a sorted T cell fraction (not recorded which). The receptors originated from a human donor who was either an allogeneic HSCT recipient or a stem cell or donor lymphocyte infusion donor (not recorded which). It is not recorded whose cells these are; they may come from a transplant donor.

This clonotype has ten or more counts. The rearrangement uses TRBV19 and TRBJ1-6; D possibly corresponds to TRBD1 (6 bases). Germline V gives CDR1 LNHDA, CDR2 SQIVND (reference sequence). CDR3 length equals 16 residues. Between the trimmed V and J ends, which lost 7 bases and 9 bases, there was a span of 22 bases. CDR3 sequence (DNA): TGTGCCAGTAATGGGGGCACAATCTTTACAGGTTCACCCCTCCACTTT. As protein: CASNGGTIFTGSPLHF.

This clonotype was seen repeatedly, ten times or more. The chain is built from TRBV11-2 and TRBJ2-7, with 10 nucleotides matching TRBD1. The CDR3 has 16 residues. Trimming took 3 bases from V and 5 from J; bases not matched to a gene: 10. Germline-derived CDR1 and CDR2 are SGHAT and FQNNGV. The CDR3 bases are TGTGCCAGCAGCTTTCTTCGGGGACAGGGGTTCCACGAGCAGTACTTC. It encodes CASSFLRGQGFHEQYF.

This clonotype was seen only a few times. The chain combines TRBV18 with TRBJ2-1; the D gene could be TRBD1 or TRBD2 (5 bases each). The V gene's germline CDR1 is KGHSH and CDR2 LQKENI. Between the trimmed V and J ends, which lost 3 bases and 2 bases, there was a span of 11 bases. This CDR3 has 15 amino acids. The CDR3 loop is CASSPNRGTYNEQFF. Here the CDR3 DNA reads TGTGCCAGCTCACCTAACCGGGGCACCTACAATGAGCAGTTCTTC.

This clonotype showed up many times. The CDR3: CASSAGGPEDTQYF. CDR3 bases: TGTGCCAGTTCCGCGGGGGGGCCGGAAGATACGCAGTATTTT. J is TRBJ2-3 and V is TRBV7-3; 9 bases are shared with TRBD2. V shed 9 bases, J shed 5 bases, and the junction held 9 bases outside the gene matches. The germline gives CDR1 SGHTA, CDR2 FQGTGA. The CDR3 consists of 14 residues.

This clonotype was seen repeatedly, ten times or more. The chain is built from TRBV15 and TRBJ1-3; TRBD1 matches 9 bases. V trimming: 3 bases; J trimming: 0 bases; junction bases outside the gene matches: 6. Germline V lookup: CDR1 LNHNV, CDR2 YYDKDF (reference sequence). This CDR3 contains 17 residues. In DNA form, the CDR3 reads TGTGCCACCAGCAGTCGGACAGGGGTCCGCTCTGGAAACACCATATATTTT. It codes for CATSSRTGVRSGNTIYF.

This clonotype was seen ten or more times. The V and J genes are TRBV9 and TRBJ2-3, with D hard to call. Germline V gene data show CDR1 as SGDLS and CDR2 as YYNGEE. With 4 bases removed from V and 4 bases from J, the gap between germline ends came to 16 bases. The CDR3 spans 15 residues. DNA for the CDR3: TGTGCCAGCAGCCCTAGAGCATATCCATCAGATACGCAGTATTTT. Translating gives CASSPRAYPSDTQYF.

This clonotype has ten or more counts. J is TRBJ2-3 and V is TRBV19; TRBD2 agrees at 7 bases. The germline V gene encodes CDR1 LNHDA and CDR2 SQIVND (reference sequence). The J segment lost 6 bases and the V segment lost 3 bases, leaving 9 bases of the junction unmatched. The CDR3 is 15 amino acids. The CDR3 is CASSITPSGSDTQYF. The CDR3 nucleotides are TGTGCCAGTAGTATTACGCCTAGCGGTAGTGATACGCAGTATTTT.

There are a few counts of this clonotype. The chain recombines TRBV7-8 with TRBJ2-7, with D unclear. Trimming removed 6 bases at V and 1 base at J, with 10 bases between. CDR3 length equals 13 residues. Germline V gene data show CDR1 as SGHVS and CDR2 as FQNEAQ. CDR3 in amino acids: CASRAHRSYEQYF. CDR3 DNA: TGTGCCAGCAGAGCCCACCGATCCTACGAGCAGTACTTC.

This clonotype was picked up many times. The chain is built from TRBV7-3 and TRBJ2-5; 12 bases match TRBD2. J gave up 1 base and V 5 bases, and 8 bases lay outside the gene matches. Germline assignment: CDR1 SGHTA and CDR2 FQGTGA. This CDR3 spans 17 amino acids. For the CDR3, the DNA is TGTGCCAGCAGCCAGGGCCTAGCGGGAGGGGTCCAAGAGACCCAGTACTTC. This translates into CASSQGLAGGVQETQYF.